Each of the 22 T cell receptor beta chains below was sequenced from the same sample in a study of T cells after yellow fever vaccination. Each CDR3 protein gets one entry after TCRdb re-called the 5' RACE reads with MiXCR. The sample has roughly 110,000 distinct CDR3 sequences, roughly 8.9% seen once; the top ten hold 25%. The sample consisted of CD8+ T cells sorted from PBMCs, taken 45 days after the yellow fever booster vaccination. These TCRs come from a young man who received the YFV17D yellow fever vaccine.

This clonotype was seen a few times. This chain uses TRBV29-1 with TRBJ2-3, with TRBD1 matching 9 bases. V lost 8 bases, J lost 4 bases, and 13 bases stayed unmatched. CDR3 length equals 15 residues. Germline V CDR1 and CDR2: SQVTM, ANQGSEA. In DNA form, the CDR3 reads TGCAGCCCCCGAATTAGGGACAGGGCGGCAGATACGCAGTATTTT. Encoded protein: CSPRIRDRAADTQYF.

This clonotype was found many times. The V call is TRBV5-1, the J call TRBJ1-1; TRBD1 aligns across 7 bases. CDR1 and CDR2 from the germline V gene are SGHRS and YFSETQ. The trim removed 0 bases at V and 6 bases at J, leaving 2 bases unmatched. The CDR3 is made up of 13 amino acids. The CDR3 DNA sequence: TGCGCCAGCAGCTTGGGACAGGGATCTGAAGCTTTCTTT. Residues: CASSLGQGSEAFF.

This clonotype was counted ten times or more. The J gene is TRBJ2-7, the V gene TRBV3-1, with TRBD2 as a possible D gene (6 bases). The V and J ends lost 0 bases and 6 bases respectively, with 12 bases between them. In germline, CDR1 is LGHDT, CDR2 YNNKEL (reference sequence). The CDR3 consists of 14 residues. In DNA form, the CDR3 reads TGTGCCAGCAGCCAAGATCCCGGGACTTTCGAGCAGTACTTC. Translated: CASSQDPGTFEQYF.

This clonotype was detected ten times or more. The rearrangement joins TRBV29-1 to TRBJ2-2; D gene unclear. This CDR3 has 13 amino acids. The germline V gene encodes CDR1 SQVTM and CDR2 ANQGSEA. Between the trimmed V and J ends, which lost 3 bases and 2 bases, there was a span of 7 bases. This CDR3 reads CSVDRTNTGELFF. The DNA of the CDR3 is TGCAGCGTTGACAGGACCAACACCGGGGAGCTGTTTTTT.

This clonotype was counted between two and nine times. V gene TRBV29-1 combines with J gene TRBJ1-1, with a weak D call TRBD1 (6 bases). The CDR3 loop spans 13 amino acids. With 5 bases removed from V and 4 bases from J, the gap between germline ends came to 14 bases. Germline CDR1 SQVTM, CDR2 ANQGSEA. CDR3 bases: TGCAGCGTTCTGACAGGACGAGGCACTGAAGCTTTCTTT. Its translation: CSVLTGRGTEAFF.

In this sample, this clonotype turned up many times. V gene TRBV29-1 combines with J gene TRBJ2-2; 9 bases line up with TRBD1. The germline V gene has CDR1 SQVTM and CDR2 ANQGSEA. The junction had 5 bases not matched to a gene; V was cut back by 5 bases and J by 4 bases. The CDR3 has 14 amino acids. The CDR3 bases are TGCAGCGTTAAGCCGGGACAGGGCACCGGGGAGCTGTTTTTT. As protein: CSVKPGQGTGELFF.

The V call is TRBV7-8, the J call TRBJ2-7; 10 nucleotides align to TRBD2. The germline V gene has CDR1 SGHVS and CDR2 FQNEAQ. The CDR3 contains 15 residues. V lost 5 bases and J lost 7; bases outside the gene matches: 11. CDR3 amino acids: CASSPWSGRDEEQYF. CDR3 nucleotide sequence: TGTGCCAGCAGCCCGTGGAGCGGGAGGGATGAAGAGCAGTACTTC.

This clonotype was seen ten or more times. The V and J genes are TRBV11-2 and TRBJ2-1; 8 bases are shared with TRBD2. Germline V gene lookup returns CDR1 SGHAT and CDR2 FQNNGV. J was trimmed by 1 base and V by 1 base; bases with no gene match: 9. CDR3 size: 18 residues. The CDR3 DNA is TGTGCCAGCAGCTTAGGTGCGTGGCGGGAGGTGTCCTACAATGAGCAGTTCTTC. It translates to CASSLGAWREVSYNEQFF.

This clonotype was counted at least ten times. The chain recombines TRBV4-3 with TRBJ1-4; D gene uncertain. The germline V and J ends were trimmed by 0 bases and 8 bases, with 16 bases remaining between them. The CDR3 is 16 amino acids. Germline-derived CDR1 and CDR2 are LGHNA and YSLEER. The CDR3 DNA sequence: TGCGCCAGCAGCCAAGACTCGGCTTCGAGTAGGGAAAAACTGTTTTTT. It is translated as CASSQDSASSREKLFF.

This clonotype was observed at least ten times. The rearrangement links TRBV6-5 to TRBJ1-2, with 10 bases that match TRBD1. With 4 bases clipped from V and 7 bases from J, the junction kept 6 bases outside the gene matches. The CDR3 runs 14 residues. Germline V gene data show CDR1 as MNHEY and CDR2 as SVGAGI. The CDR3 DNA reads as TGTGCCAGCAGTTTTACCGGGACAGGGGCTGGCTACACCTTC. This translates into CASSFTGTGAGYTF.

The rearrangement links TRBV7-9 to TRBJ2-7; D remains unclear. This CDR3 has 13 residues. Germline assignment: CDR1 SEHNR and CDR2 FQNEAQ (reference sequence). V was cut by 5 bases and J by 3 bases, with 11 bases left in between. CDR3 sequence: CASSPALLYEQYF. The CDR3 nucleotides are TGTGCCAGCAGCCCGGCTCTCCTCTACGAGCAGTACTTC.

This clonotype was detected many times. The chain uses TRBV4-3 and TRBJ2-3; D is unclear. Between the trimmed V and J ends, which lost 0 bases and 1 base, there was a span of 20 bases. Germline V gene data show CDR1 as LGHNA and CDR2 as YSLEER. The CDR3 sequence is 19 residues long. For the CDR3, the DNA is TGCGCCAGCAGCCAAGATTGGGTTCTAAGACCTACAGGCACAGATACGCAGTATTTT. Protein: CASSQDWVLRPTGTDTQYF.

This clonotype was counted at least ten times. The chain combines TRBV11-1 with TRBJ2-7; 7 nucleotides match TRBD1. The CDR3 length is 15 residues. The germline gives CDR1 SGHAT, CDR2 FQDESV (reference sequence). Unmatched junction bases numbered 5, after V lost 3 bases and J lost 0 bases. The CDR3 DNA reads TGTGCCAGCAGCTTCGACCGGGACAGCTCCTACGAGCAGTACTTC. It is translated as CASSFDRDSSYEQYF.

Notes on this clonotype: This clone may be a read error of a much larger clone one base away. The chain employs TRBV9 and TRBJ2-1, with 7 bases that match TRBD2. This CDR3 region has 16 residues. Germline V gene lookup returns CDR1 SGDLS and CDR2 YYNGEE. This CDR3 reads CASGVEGGSGYNEQFF. DNA for the CDR3: TGTGCCAGCGGCGTAGAAGGCGGGAGCGGGTACAATGAGCAGTTCTTC. The full variable domain, its missing parts supplied by reference TRBV9 and TRBJ2-1, is DSGVTQTPKHLITATGQRVTLRCSPRSGDLSVYWYQQSLDQGLQFLIQYYNGEERAKGNILERFSAQQFPDLHSELNLSSLELGDSALYFCASGVEGGSGYNEQFFGPGTRLTVL.

This clonotype was detected many times. The chain employs TRBV6-5 and TRBJ2-1; 8 bases are a match to TRBD1. This CDR3 comprises 14 residues. Germline CDR1 is MNHEY and CDR2 is SVGAGI. The trim removed 2 bases at V and 8 bases at J, leaving 5 bases unmatched. CDR3 coding DNA: TGTGCCAGCAGTTACAGTCAGGGGGCACATGAGCAGTTCTTC. Its translation is CASSYSQGAHEQFF.

This clonotype was detected ten times or more. The genes are TRBV27 and TRBJ2-3, with 10 bases fitting TRBD2. This CDR3 contains 15 residues. J gave up 3 bases and V 6 bases, and 6 bases lay outside the gene matches. Per germline, CDR1 MNHEY and CDR2 SMNVEV (reference sequence). The CDR3 nucleotides read TGTGCCAGCAGAGGACTAGCGGATGGAACAGATACGCAGTATTTT. Protein: CASRGLADGTDTQYF.

The CDR3, as DNA: TGTGCCAGCAGTTTATCGCCTAGCGCCCAGGACGAGCAGTACTTC. Translation: CASSLSPSAQDEQYF. The rearrangement links TRBV27 to TRBJ2-7; perhaps TRBD2 as D (6 bases). The CDR3 has 15 residues. Looked up from germline, CDR1 is MNHEY and CDR2 is SMNVEV (reference sequence). Trimming removed 0 bases at V and 5 bases at J, with 14 bases between.

This clonotype was picked up many times. V usage is TRBV6-5 and J usage is TRBJ2-2, with 10 positions matching TRBD2. The ends lost 10 bases at V and 3 bases at J; junction bases unmatched: 5. The germline V gene has CDR1 MNHEY and CDR2 SVGAGI. This CDR3 is built from 14 residues. CDR3 sequence reads: CATLAGAYTGELFF. DNA of the CDR3: TGTGCCACCCTAGCGGGAGCTTACACCGGGGAGCTGTTTTTT.

This clonotype was found many times. The chain combines TRBV12-3 or TRBV12-4 with TRBJ2-5; tentatively, D is TRBD1 (6 bases). Between the trimmed V and J ends, which lost 9 bases and 5 bases, there was a span of 13 bases. The CDR3 has 12 residues. CDR3 sequence (DNA): TGTGCCAGAAAGGGGGTTACGGAGACCCAGTACTTC. It codes for CARKGVTETQYF.

This clonotype was recorded many times. The chain carries TRBV6-5 and TRBJ2-7, with D possibly matching TRBD1 (6 bases). Trimming took 9 bases from V and 2 from J, leaving 17 bases between them. There are 14 residues in the CDR3. Per germline, CDR1 MNHEY and CDR2 SVGAGI. The CDR3 here is CASSMGAGAYEQYF. For the CDR3, the DNA is TGTGCCAGTAGTATGGGGGCAGGGGCCTACGAGCAGTACTTC.

This clonotype was observed many times. The rearrangement joins TRBV7-8 to TRBJ2-7; D is ambiguous. In germline, CDR1 is SGHVS, CDR2 FQNEAQ. The CDR3 sequence is 13 residues long. V lost 5 bases and J lost 3, with 11 bases in between. The CDR3 loop reads CASSLSPNYEQYF. The CDR3 DNA reads as TGTGCCAGCAGCCTTAGCCCCAACTACGAGCAGTACTTC.

This clonotype was observed many times. V usage is TRBV6-5 and J usage is TRBJ2-7; D gene uncertain. CDR3 length: 15 residues. The V end lost 0 bases, the J end lost 2 bases, and 11 bases lay between the germline ends. CDR1 and CDR2 from the germline V gene are MNHEY and SVGAGI. The chain's CDR3 is CASSYSQVLPYEQYF. The CDR3 bases are TGTGCCAGCAGTTACTCTCAGGTCCTACCCTACGAGCAGTACTTC.